This T cell receptor (beta chain) was recovered during a study of post-analysis software for immune sequencing data. Study-wide context: Disease trajectories encompassed relapsing-remitting, secondary progressive and progressive-relapsing multiple sclerosis.

Prepared libraries of TCR beta cDNA carried unique molecular identifiers. One entry per CDR3 protein results from TCRdb running MiXCR on the PCR reads. The table lists approximately 150,000 distinct CDR3 sequences, roughly 30% of them singletons. Material for sequencing was blood. The sequence derives from a girl aged 5-17 years with multiple sclerosis.

DNA of the CDR3: TGTGCCAGCAGCCCCCGGACTAGCGGGGAGCAGTTCTTC. This sequence encodes CASSPRTSGEQFF. J is TRBJ2-1 and V is TRBV11-1; 11 bases line up with TRBD2. This CDR3 is built from 13 residues. With V trimmed by 5 bases and J by 10 bases, 4 bases remained unmatched. Germline V gene sequence: CDR1 SGHAT, CDR2 FQDESV (reference sequence). The full variable domain, in which reference TRBV11-1 and TRBJ2-1 provide the parts outside the CDR3, is EAEVAQSPRYKITEKSQAVAFWCDPISGHATLYWYRQILGQGPELLVQFQDESVVDDSQLPKDRFSAERLKGVDSTLKIQPAELGDSAMYLCASSPRTSGEQFFGPGTRLTVL.